Below are 23 T cell receptor beta chains sequenced from a single sample in a study of blood T cell repertoires in COVID-19. Sequenced by immunoSEQ multiplex PCR; TCRdb stores in-frame clones only, minus some. The data contain around 270,000 clones, 75% to 90% of them singletons. Sample: peripheral blood. Receptors were obtained from a man younger than 45 with active or convalescent COVID-19.

This clone was counted once. CDR3 in amino acids: CASSYWPGQEFFNYGYTF. The CDR3 bases are TGTGCCAGCAGTTACTGGCCGGGACAAGAATTTTTTAACTATGGCTACACCTTC. The chain employs TRBV6-2 or TRBV6-3 and TRBJ1-2; D perhaps matches TRBD1 (6 bases). Germline V lookup: CDR1 MNHEY, CDR2 SVGEGT. Trimming removed 1 base from V and 1 base from J, with 19 bases in between. The CDR3 has 18 residues.

The chain carries TRBV5-1 and TRBJ2-5, with 10 bases that match TRBD2. The junction had 1 base not matched to a gene; V was cut back by 6 bases and J by 2 bases. The length of the CDR3 is 13 residues. In germline, CDR1 is SGHRS, CDR2 YFSETQ. The CDR3 loop reads CASTLAGQETQYF. CDR3 nucleotide sequence: TGCGCCAGCACACTAGCGGGGCAAGAGACCCAGTACTTC.

The chain couples TRBV13 to TRBJ2-7, with 9 bases that match TRBD1. V gave up 5 bases and J gave up 4 bases; unmatched junction bases: 12. Germline lookup yields CDR1 PRHDT and CDR2 FYEKMQ (reference sequence). The CDR3 is made up of 16 amino acids. CDR3 bases: TGTGCCAGCAGCAACCCCTCAGGACAGGGGACATACGAGCAGTACTTC. Its translation: CASSNPSGQGTYEQYF. Looking up the rest from reference TRBV13 and TRBJ2-7 gives the full variable domain: AAGVIQSPRHLIKEKRETATLKCYPIPRHDTVYWYQQGPGQDPQFLISFYEKMQSDKGSIPDRFSAQQFSDYHSELNMSSLELGDSALYFCASSNPSGQGTYEQYFGPGTRLTVT.

The CDR3 DNA is TGTGCCAGCAGTGAAGCGCATGGTAGCGGGGGCACAGATACGCAGTATTTT. Protein sequence: CASSEAHGSGGTDTQYF. V gene TRBV6-1 combines with J gene TRBJ2-3, with 8 bases matching TRBD2. With 0 bases clipped from V and 1 base from J, the junction kept 6 bases outside the gene matches. Germline-derived CDR1 and CDR2 are MNHNS and SASEGT. CDR3 length equals 17 residues.

This chain connects TRBV7-9 to TRBJ2-5; D unclear. Germline loops: CDR1 SEHNR, CDR2 FQNEAQ (reference sequence). The CDR3 sequence is 17 residues long. With 0 bases removed from V and 5 bases from J, the gap between germline ends came to 19 bases. CDR3 region: CASSLAGGEIDGETQYF. The CDR3 nucleotides are TGTGCCAGCAGCTTAGCGGGTGGAGAAATAGACGGGGAGACCCAGTACTTC.

The CDR3 DNA follows: TGTGCCAGTAGTCCACCAGCGGGGTACGAGCAGTACTTC. It yields the protein CASSPPAGYEQYF. The chain uses TRBV19 and TRBJ2-7; 7 nucleotides line up with TRBD2. The trim removed 5 bases at V and 4 bases at J, leaving 5 bases unmatched. There are 13 residues in the CDR3. Per germline, CDR1 LNHDA and CDR2 SQIVND (reference sequence).

The rearrangement uses TRBV7-6 and TRBJ2-3, with TRBD2 matching 8 bases. The CDR3 runs 16 residues. Germline loops: CDR1 SGHVS, CDR2 FNYEAQ. V shed 2 bases, J shed 4 bases, and the junction held 8 bases outside the gene matches. This CDR3 is CASSLLGGGRSDTQYF. The CDR3 bases are TGTGCCAGCAGCTTATTAGGCGGGGGGCGGTCAGATACGCAGTATTTT.

The V and J genes are TRBV4-3 and TRBJ1-3; D remains ambiguous. Germline V CDR1 and CDR2: LGHNA, YSLEER. Trimming removed 4 bases from V and 4 bases from J, with 8 bases in between. The length of the CDR3 is 13 residues. CDR3 bases: TGCGCCAGCAGCCTAGACCCGGGAAACACCATATATTTT. It is translated as CASSLDPGNTIYF.

The J gene is TRBJ2-7, the V gene TRBV2, with a possible D match to TRBD1 (5 bases). The germline CDR1 and CDR2 sequences are SNHLY and FYNNEI. The CDR3 runs 13 residues. V was cut by 5 bases and J by 3 bases, with 11 bases left in between. The CDR3 spells CASSPQGIYEQYF. The CDR3 DNA reads TGTGCCAGCAGTCCTCAGGGTATCTACGAGCAGTACTTC.

V usage is TRBV19 and J usage is TRBJ1-1; TRBD1 agrees at 8 bases. The J segment lost 1 base and the V segment lost 0 bases, leaving 7 bases of the junction unmatched. CDR1 and CDR2 (germline): LNHDA, SQIVND (reference sequence). CDR3 size: 17 residues. The CDR3 coding sequence is TGTGCCAGTAGTATAGAATTACCAGGGGGCAAGAACACTGAAGCTTTCTTT. Translation gives CASSIELPGGKNTEAFF. Filled out from reference TRBV19 and TRBJ1-1, the complete variable domain reads DGGITQSPKYLFRKEGQNVTLSCEQNLNHDAMYWYRQDPGQGLRLIYYSQIVNDFQKGDIAEGYSVSREKKESFPLTVTSAQKNPTAFYLCASSIELPGGKNTEAFFGQGTRLTVV.

The chain recombines TRBV6-4 with TRBJ2-6, with TRBD2 as a possible D gene (6 bases). V lost 6 bases and J lost 1, with 10 bases in between. Germline-derived CDR1 and CDR2 are MRHNA and SNTAGT. The CDR3 sequence is 15 residues long. The CDR3: CASSIGGSGANVLTF. The CDR3 DNA reads as TGTGCCAGCAGCATCGGGGGATCTGGGGCCAACGTCCTGACTTTC.

V and J are TRBV19 and TRBJ2-3; tentative D call: TRBD1 (6 bases). The V and J ends lost 5 bases and 0 bases respectively, with 9 bases between them. The germline V gene encodes CDR1 LNHDA and CDR2 SQIVND (reference sequence). The CDR3 has 14 amino acids. The CDR3 coding sequence is TGTGCCAGTAGTTCTCAGGGGAGCACAGATACGCAGTATTTT. Amino acids: CASSSQGSTDTQYF.

The rearrangement uses TRBV30 and TRBJ2-5, with D maybe TRBD2 (6 bases). Deletions cut 4 bases from V and 2 bases from J, with 11 bases between. This CDR3 is 13 amino acids long. Germline V gene sequence: CDR1 GTSNPN, CDR2 SVGIG (reference sequence). The CDR3 protein is CAWKVGGQETQYF. Written as DNA, the CDR3 is TGTGCCTGGAAGGTCGGGGGACAAGAGACCCAGTACTTC.

The chain recombines TRBV12-3 or TRBV12-4 with TRBJ2-5; 10 positions agree with TRBD1. The CDR3 is 13 residues long. The V segment lost 6 bases and the J segment 3 bases; nucleotides outside the gene matches: 1. The chain's CDR3 is CASRGTGEETQYF. For the CDR3, the DNA is TGTGCCAGCAGAGGGACAGGGGAAGAGACCCAGTACTTC.

This chain uses TRBV19 with TRBJ2-1; TRBD1 might be the D (6 bases). Germline CDR1 is LNHDA and CDR2 is SQIVND (reference sequence). CDR3 length: 14 amino acids. V lost 3 bases and J lost 2, with 8 bases in between. The CDR3 here is CASSMGDTYNEQFF. In nucleotides, the CDR3 is TGTGCCAGTAGTATGGGGGACACCTACAATGAGCAGTTCTTC.

As to this clone: One end of the junction varies from germline; a read error may be responsible. The chain links TRBV13 to TRBJ2-7; 12 bases are a match to TRBD2. The CDR3 has 18 amino acids. Germline CDR1 is PRHDT and CDR2 is FYEKMQ (reference sequence). CDR3 amino acids: CASNLLASGGETSYEQYF. The CDR3 DNA is TGTGCCAGCAACTTACTGGCTAGCGGGGGGGAGACCTCCTACGAGCAGTACTTC.

The V gene is TRBV14, the J gene TRBJ1-2; 9 positions match TRBD1. Germline V gene sequence: CDR1 SGHDN, CDR2 FVKESK. The trim removed 4 bases at V and 8 bases at J, leaving 11 bases unmatched. This CDR3 is 15 amino acids long. CDR3 sequence: CASSRAQGAETGYTF. CDR3 nucleotide sequence: TGTGCCAGCAGCCGAGCACAGGGGGCTGAAACGGGCTACACCTTC.

This sequence joins TRBV19 and TRBJ1-4; TRBD1 might be the D (6 bases). This CDR3 has 14 residues. Germline values: CDR1 LNHDA, CDR2 SQIVND (reference sequence). Trimming took 3 bases from V and 8 from J, leaving 13 bases between them. The chain's CDR3 is CASSMSGDGEKLFF. The CDR3 DNA is TGTGCCAGTAGTATGTCAGGGGATGGAGAAAAACTGTTTTTT.

This clone appeared a few times. The chain has TRBV28 and TRBJ1-5; D call uncertain. Germline-derived CDR1 and CDR2 are MDHEN and SYDVKM. V gave up 7 bases and J gave up 2 bases, with 12 bases separating them. The CDR3 is 14 amino acids. In DNA, the CDR3 is TGTGCCAGCATCGGTCCCGGGGGCAATCAGCCCCAGCATTTT. Protein product: CASIGPGGNQPQHF. The full variable domain, rest sourced from reference TRBV28 and TRBJ1-5, is DVKVTQSSRYLVKRTGEKVFLECVQDMDHENMFWYRQDPGLGLRLIYFSYDVKMKEKGDIPEGYSVSREKKERFSLILESASTNQTSMYLCASIGPGGNQPQHFGDGTRLSIL.

The chain links TRBV6-5 to TRBJ2-5, with TRBD2 matching 10 bases. Germline loops: CDR1 MNHEY, CDR2 SVGAGI. The J segment lost 4 bases and the V segment lost 4 bases, leaving 9 bases of the junction unmatched. The CDR3 loop spans 16 amino acids. Here the CDR3 DNA reads TGTGCCAGCAGTTCGACACGGACTAGCGGTCTAGAGACCCAGTACTTC. This gives the protein CASSSTRTSGLETQYF.

The V and J genes are TRBV7-2 and TRBJ1-2; a weak D match, TRBD1 (6 bases). Germline CDR1 and CDR2: SGHTA and FQGNSA. CDR3 size: 13 residues. V was clipped by 7 bases and J by 4 bases, with 13 bases between them. The CDR3 nucleotides are TGTGCCAGCACCCCGGACAGTGCCTATGGCTACACCTTC. As protein: CASTPDSAYGYTF.

The V and J genes are TRBV5-4 and TRBJ2-1, with a possible D match to TRBD2 (6 bases). Germline lookup yields CDR1 SGHNT and CDR2 YYREEE (reference sequence). V was trimmed by 5 bases and J by 5 bases, leaving 17 bases between them. This CDR3 comprises 15 residues. CDR3 in DNA: TGTGCCAGCAGTCACCGACTAGTCTCGGACAATGAGCAGTTCTTC. Translating gives CASSHRLVSDNEQFF.

The chain couples TRBV9 to TRBJ2-2; 8 nucleotides align to TRBD2. J lost 6 bases, V lost 4 bases, and 5 bases had no gene match. This CDR3 is 14 amino acids long. The germline gives CDR1 SGDLS, CDR2 YYNGEE. The CDR3, as DNA: TGTGCCAGCAGCTTCGGGGGGGCGGCCGGGGAGCTGTTTTTT. Encoded protein: CASSFGGAAGELFF.